The next 25 T cell receptor beta chains were all read from a single sample in a study of spatial heterogeneity in lung cancer. The study, taken as a whole, reports: Tumoral mutation counts were tracked by counts of expanded intratumoral alpha and beta TCRs.

Indicated time point: sample taken at primary tumor resection. Their antigens remain unidentified. Using its own MiXCR run on the 5' RACE reads, TCRdb lists one record per CDR3 protein. Here the sample spans some 16,000 distinct CDR3 sequences, 6.5% to 8.5% being singletons. The source material was lung tumor tissue, sampled at surgery. The receptors derive from a female donor with early-stage non-small cell lung cancer.

This clonotype was counted ten times or more. With the library built for alpha chains, this beta chain is off target and its frequency is not meaningful. The genes are TRBV7-9 and TRBJ1-6, with D unclear. Germline V lookup: CDR1 SEHNR, CDR2 FQNEAQ (reference sequence). CDR3 length: 14 residues. Trimming shortened V by 3 bases and J by 4 bases, and 7 bases separated the two germline ends. CDR3 sequence reads: CASSLEQYNSPLHF. The CDR3 DNA sequence: TGTGCCAGCAGCTTGGAGCAGTATAATTCACCCCTCCACTTT.

Within the sample, this clonotype is medium-sized. This beta chain is a stray sequence in a library constructed for alpha chains; its clone size is not meaningful. This chain links TRBV7-9 with TRBJ1-4; D call uncertain. The CDR3 is made up of 12 amino acids. Germline CDR1 and CDR2: SEHNR and FQNEAQ (reference sequence). V lost 1 base and J lost 7, with 4 bases in between. The CDR3 sequence: CASSLVSEKLFF. Written as DNA, the CDR3 is TGTGCCAGCAGCTTAGTATCTGAAAAACTGTTTTTT.

This clonotype was found many times. The library was prepared for alpha chains; this beta chain is a stray read, so its frequency means little. This chain joins TRBV3-1 and TRBJ1-2, with 7 bases matching TRBD1. CDR3 length equals 13 residues. Trimming at V came to 4 bases and at J to 7 bases, leaving 6 bases not matched to a gene. In germline, CDR1 is LGHDT, CDR2 YNNKEL (reference sequence). For the CDR3, the DNA is TGTGCCAGCAGCCTAGAAGACAGGGCTGGCTACACCTTC. Protein product: CASSLEDRAGYTF.

Many counts were recorded for this clonotype. This beta chain appears as a stray read in a library generated for alpha chains; its size is not informative. This chain connects TRBV9 to TRBJ2-1; D is perhaps TRBD1 (6 bases). The CDR3 sequence is 15 residues long. Germline values: CDR1 SGDLS, CDR2 YYNGEE. Between the trimmed V and J ends, which lost 2 bases and 3 bases, there was a span of 12 bases. In nucleotides, the CDR3 is TGTGCCAGCAGCGTCACAGGGCACCTCTACAATGAGCAGTTCTTC. Its translation: CASSVTGHLYNEQFF.

This clonotype was picked up many times. This beta chain is a stray read from a library made for alpha chains; its abundance is not meaningful. The chain couples TRBV20-1 to TRBJ2-2, with D tentatively TRBD2 (5 bases). In germline, CDR1 is DFQATT, CDR2 SNEGSKA (reference sequence). The CDR3 spans 17 residues. V lost 1 base and J 0 bases, leaving 15 bases between the germline ends. CDR3 protein: CSARAPLGPANTGELFF. CDR3 in DNA: TGCAGTGCTAGAGCCCCACTAGGTCCCGCGAACACCGGGGAGCTGTTTTTT.

As for this clonotype: At one of its ends the junction is not consistent with the germline gene, which may arise from a read error. The library was designed around alpha chains, so this beta chain is a stray read whose abundance carries little weight. This chain links TRBV5-1 with TRBJ2-4, with D unresolved. The CDR3 loop spans 12 amino acids. Germline assignment: CDR1 SGHRS and CDR2 YFSETQ. For the CDR3, the DNA is TGCGCCAGCAGCTTGGAGCACCTTACTTGGGTCTTC. Its translation: CASSLEHLTWVF. The complete variable domain, with remaining parts taken from reference TRBV5-1 and TRBJ2-4, reads KAGVTQTPRYLIKTRGQQVTLSCSPISGHRSVSWYQQTPGQGLQFLFEYFSETQRNKGNFPGRFSGRQFSNSRSEMNVSTLELGDSALYLCASSLEHLTWVFGAGTRLSVL.

In this sample, this clonotype turned up many times. This beta chain appears as a stray read in a library generated for alpha chains; its size is not informative. The chain joins TRBV20-1 to TRBJ1-4, with D perhaps matching TRBD1 (5 bases). Per the germline V gene, CDR1 is DFQATT and CDR2 is SNEGSKA (reference sequence). The CDR3 is 13 residues long. Trimming left V 1 base short and J 8 bases short, with 11 bases between. The CDR3 spells CSARGDSIEKLFF. The CDR3 DNA reads as TGCAGTGCTAGAGGAGACAGTATCGAAAAACTGTTTTTT.

This clonotype has ten or more counts. This beta chain is an off-target read within a library intended for alpha chains, so its frequency means little. The rearrangement uses TRBV7-9 and TRBJ2-1; unclear D gene. CDR1 and CDR2 from the germline V gene are SEHNR and FQNEAQ (reference sequence). Trimming stripped 1 base from V and 6 bases from J, with 13 bases between. This CDR3 spans 15 amino acids. CDR3 coding DNA: TGTGCCAGCAGCTTAGTTGGCCGACCGACCAATGAGCAGTTCTTC. This codes for CASSLVGRPTNEQFF.

Many counts were recorded for this clonotype. Being off target in a library aimed at alpha chains, this beta chain has a size of little meaning. The V call is TRBV12-3 or TRBV12-4, the J call TRBJ1-4; 10 positions agree with TRBD1. The CDR3 runs 15 residues. Trimming cost V 5 bases and J 8 bases; bases outside gene matches: 8. CDR3 region: CASSTTGGLAEKLFF. As DNA, the CDR3 is TGTGCCAGCAGTACGACAGGGGGCTTAGCAGAAAAACTGTTTTTT.

There are many counts of this clonotype. Being off target in a library aimed at alpha chains, this beta chain has a size of little meaning. V and J are TRBV27 and TRBJ2-7, with D maybe TRBD2 (6 bases). This CDR3 contains 14 residues. V was shortened by 0 bases and J by 10 bases, with 16 bases between the two germline ends. Germline V gene lookup returns CDR1 MNHEY and CDR2 SMNVEV (reference sequence). The CDR3 loop is CASSLSGTPHLQYF. The CDR3 nucleotides are TGTGCCAGCAGTTTATCAGGGACTCCACATCTTCAGTACTTC.

This clonotype showed up many times. This beta chain is an unintended read in a library built for alpha chains; its size means little. The chain has TRBV5-1 and TRBJ2-3, with a weak D call TRBD2 (5 bases). The length of the CDR3 is 14 residues. V lost 3 bases to trimming and J lost 0 bases, with 8 bases between them. Germline V lookup: CDR1 SGHRS, CDR2 YFSETQ. The DNA for the CDR3 is TGCGCCAGCAGCTCTAGCACTAGCACAGATACGCAGTATTTT. Translated, it gives CASSSSTSTDTQYF.

This clonotype has ten or more counts. This beta chain is an unintended read in a library built for alpha chains; its size means little. This sequence joins TRBV9 and TRBJ2-5; D uncertain. This CDR3 is built from 14 residues. Trimming cost V 4 bases and J 3 bases, with 13 bases left between them. Germline lookup yields CDR1 SGDLS and CDR2 YYNGEE. The CDR3 region is CASSSGGGEETQYF. In DNA, the CDR3 is TGTGCCAGCAGCTCCGGCGGTGGGGAAGAGACCCAGTACTTC.

This clonotype was detected ten times or more. This beta chain lies outside the target of a library built for alpha chains; its clone size means little. V is TRBV7-9 and J is TRBJ2-5; 10 bases agree with TRBD1. V lost 5 bases and J lost 4; bases outside the gene matches: 7. CDR3 length equals 15 residues. The germline CDR1 and CDR2 sequences are SEHNR and FQNEAQ (reference sequence). Written as DNA, the CDR3 is TGTGCCAGCAGCGCTAGCAGGACAGGGGGAGAGACCCAGTACTTC. Translating it yields CASSASRTGGETQYF.

This clonotype was seen ten or more times. Found in a library prepared for alpha chains, this beta chain is an off-target read, and its abundance has little meaning. V gene TRBV29-1 combines with J gene TRBJ2-7, with 7 bases matching TRBD1. The ends lost 5 bases at V and 0 bases at J; junction bases unmatched: 1. There are 12 residues in the CDR3. Germline CDR1 is SQVTM and CDR2 is ANQGSEA. In DNA, the CDR3 is TGCAGCGTTACAGGGGTCTCCTACGAGCAGTACTTC. Protein product: CSVTGVSYEQYF.

This clonotype came up a few times. This beta chain is a stray read from a library made for alpha chains; its abundance is not meaningful. The chain joins TRBV5-1 to TRBJ2-7; TRBD1 matches at 7 bases. Trimming at V came to 4 bases and at J to 0 bases, leaving 7 bases not matched to a gene. Per the germline V gene, CDR1 is SGHRS and CDR2 is YFSETQ. The CDR3 is made up of 15 amino acids. DNA for the CDR3: TGCGCCAGCAGCGAAGGGACAGCCGCCTCCTACGAGCAGTACTTC. Encoded protein: CASSEGTAASYEQYF.

Only a few counts were recorded for this clonotype. This beta chain is an unintended read in a library built for alpha chains; its size means little. This chain joins TRBV5-1 and TRBJ2-1; D possibly uses TRBD1 or TRBD2 (6 bases each). This CDR3 has 15 amino acids. Per the germline V gene, CDR1 is SGHRS and CDR2 is YFSETQ. V lost 0 bases and J 2 bases, leaving 9 bases between the germline ends. The CDR3 coding sequence is TGCGCCAGCAGCTTGGCGGGGGCGGCCTACAATGAGCAGTTCTTC. Translation gives CASSLAGAAYNEQFF. The complete variable domain, with remaining parts taken from reference TRBV5-1 and TRBJ2-1, reads KAGVTQTPRYLIKTRGQQVTLSCSPISGHRSVSWYQQTPGQGLQFLFEYFSETQRNKGNFPGRFSGRQFSNSRSEMNVSTLELGDSALYLCASSLAGAAYNEQFFGPGTRLTVL.

To note about this clonotype: Being off target in a library aimed at alpha chains, this beta chain has a size of little meaning. The chain carries TRBV9 and TRBJ1-4, with a tentative D call TRBD1 (5 bases). Germline CDR1 is SGDLS and CDR2 is YYNGEE. V lost 2 bases to trimming and J lost 7 bases, with 15 bases between them. The CDR3 consists of 15 residues. CDR3 residues: CASSVGTPGGEKLFF. The DNA for the CDR3 is TGTGCCAGCAGCGTCGGGACTCCGGGAGGTGAAAAACTGTTTTTT.

Ten or more counts support this clonotype. Within a library made for alpha chains, this beta chain is off target, and its count is uninformative. The rearrangement links TRBV6-5 to TRBJ2-5; D is perhaps TRBD2 (6 bases). Trimming shortened V by 7 bases and J by 7 bases, and 16 bases separated the two germline ends. The CDR3 is made up of 13 amino acids. Germline-derived CDR1 and CDR2 are MNHEY and SVGAGI. The CDR3 is CASTTVGGGTQYF. The CDR3, as DNA: TGTGCCAGCACCACGGTGGGGGGAGGGACCCAGTACTTC.

The sample holds many counts of this clonotype. The library was prepared for alpha chains; this beta chain is a stray read, so its frequency means little. The gene calls are TRBV20-1 and TRBJ1-2; perhaps TRBD1 as D (6 bases). The CDR3 sequence is 12 residues long. The V end lost 6 bases, the J end lost 8 bases, and 16 bases lay between the germline ends. Germline V gene lookup returns CDR1 DFQATT and CDR2 SNEGSKA (reference sequence). The CDR3 DNA sequence: TGCAGTGCGCGGACAGCTCGTATCGGCTACACCTTC. The encoded protein is CSARTARIGYTF.

This clonotype was counted ten times or more. Because the library targeted alpha chains, this beta chain is an off-target read whose size means little. For the CDR3, the DNA is TGTGCCACCAGTGCCTCGGACAGGGATTGGACCGGGGAGCTGTTTTTT. Protein: CATSASDRDWTGELFF. V gene TRBV24-1 combines with J gene TRBJ2-2; TRBD1 agrees at 8 bases. V dropped 5 bases and J dropped 5; count of bases not matched to a gene: 9. The CDR3 totals 16 residues. Germline loops: CDR1 KGHDR, CDR2 SFDVKD.

This clonotype has only a few counts. A much bigger clone sits one base away, suggesting this may be a read error. This beta chain represents an off-target read in a library built for alpha chains; its size is of limited meaning. CDR3 region: CASSFGELRLAGDTQYF. The DNA of the CDR3 is TGTGCCAGCAGCTTTGGGGAGCTCCGGCTAGCGGGAGATACGCAGTATTTT. This chain connects TRBV5-6 to TRBJ2-3, with 8 nucleotides matching TRBD2. Per the germline V gene, CDR1 is SGHDT and CDR2 is YYEEEE. V shed 2 bases and J 5 bases; nucleotides not matched to a gene: 13. The CDR3 runs to 17 residues.

This clonotype was observed at least ten times. This beta chain is a stray sequence in a library constructed for alpha chains; its clone size is not meaningful. In nucleotides, the CDR3 is TGCAGTGCCGTGGACAGGCGCACGTCCTCCTACGAGCAGTACTTC. This gives the protein CSAVDRRTSSYEQYF. The V and J genes are TRBV20-1 and TRBJ2-7, with 7 bases lining up with TRBD1. The CDR3 has 15 amino acids. The V gene end was trimmed by 6 bases and the J gene end by 0 bases; junction bases not matched to a gene: 11. Germline values: CDR1 DFQATT, CDR2 SNEGSKA (reference sequence).

This clonotype has ten or more counts. For a library built for alpha chains, this beta chain is a stray read; little rests on its size. V gene TRBV7-8 combines with J gene TRBJ2-3; maybe TRBD1 (6 bases). Trimming removed 1 base from V and 8 bases from J, with 16 bases in between. Germline-derived CDR1 and CDR2 are SGHVS and FQNEAQ. There are 15 residues in the CDR3. CDR3 sequence: CASSLVGTLEGTQYF. CDR3 DNA: TGTGCCAGCAGCTTAGTCGGGACACTTGAGGGTACGCAGTATTTT. Full variable domain (rest looked up from reference TRBV7-8 and TRBJ2-3): GAGVSQSPRYKVAKRGQDVALRCDPISGHVSLFWYQQALGQGPEFLTYFQNEAQLDKSGLPSDRFFAERPEGSVSTLKIQRTQQEDSAVYLCASSLVGTLEGTQYFGPGTRLTVL.

This clonotype was counted ten times or more. This beta chain is an off-target read within a library intended for alpha chains, so its frequency means little. The chain has TRBV4-3 and TRBJ2-5; D not resolved. The CDR3 length is 15 residues. Germline assignment: CDR1 LGHNA and CDR2 YSLEER. V was cut by 1 base and J by 1 base, with 10 bases left in between. CDR3 in amino acids: CASSQGVWGQETQYF. The CDR3 coding sequence is TGCGCCAGCAGCCAAGGGGTTTGGGGCCAAGAGACCCAGTACTTC.

This clonotype was counted a few times. This beta chain is an off-target read within a library intended for alpha chains, so its frequency means little. The rearrangement joins TRBV7-2 to TRBJ1-2; no clear D gene. The V end lost 1 base, the J end lost 4 bases, and 4 bases lay between the germline ends. This CDR3 contains 12 residues. Germline V lookup: CDR1 SGHTA, CDR2 FQGNSA. DNA of the CDR3: TGTGCCAGCAGCTTAGACCCCTATGGCTACACCTTC. Translation gives CASSLDPYGYTF.